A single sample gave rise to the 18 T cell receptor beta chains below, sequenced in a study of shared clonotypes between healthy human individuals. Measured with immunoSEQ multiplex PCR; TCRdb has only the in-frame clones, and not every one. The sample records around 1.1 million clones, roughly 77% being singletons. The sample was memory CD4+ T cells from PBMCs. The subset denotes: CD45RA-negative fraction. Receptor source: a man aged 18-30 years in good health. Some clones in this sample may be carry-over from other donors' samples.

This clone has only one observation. CDR3 DNA: TGTGCCAGCCAGCGGGGGCTTTATAATGAGCAGTTCTTC. Its protein product is CASQRGLYNEQFF. This sequence joins TRBV28 and TRBJ2-1; TRBD2 agrees at 8 bases. Germline V CDR1 and CDR2: MDHEN, SYDVKM. There are 13 residues in the CDR3. Trimming at V came to 8 bases and at J to 7 bases, leaving 7 bases not matched to a gene.

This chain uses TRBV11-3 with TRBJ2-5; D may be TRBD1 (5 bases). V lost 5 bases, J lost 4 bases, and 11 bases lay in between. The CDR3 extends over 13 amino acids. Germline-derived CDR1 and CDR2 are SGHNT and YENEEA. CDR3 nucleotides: TGTGCCAGCAGCCTCCGCCAGGGAGAGACCCAGTACTTC. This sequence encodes CASSLRQGETQYF.

The CDR3 sequence is CASSWSGLSQGNIQYF. The CDR3 DNA follows: TGTGCCAGCAGCTGGAGCGGTCTTAGCCAGGGAAACATTCAGTACTTC. J is TRBJ2-4 and V is TRBV5-6; the D call may be TRBD1 or TRBD2 (5 bases each). Trimming removed 3 bases from V and 6 bases from J, with 19 bases in between. The CDR3 totals 16 residues. Germline V gene data show CDR1 as SGHDT and CDR2 as YYEEEE.

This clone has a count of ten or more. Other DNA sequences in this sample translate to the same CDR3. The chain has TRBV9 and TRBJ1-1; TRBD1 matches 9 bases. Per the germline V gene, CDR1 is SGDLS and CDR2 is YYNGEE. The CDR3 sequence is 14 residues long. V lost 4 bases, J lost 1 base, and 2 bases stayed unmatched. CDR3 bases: TGTGCCAGCAGCCAGACAGGGGGGAACACTGAAGCTTTCTTT. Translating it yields CASSQTGGNTEAFF. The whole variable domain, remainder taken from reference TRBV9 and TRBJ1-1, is DSGVTQTPKHLITATGQRVTLRCSPRSGDLSVYWYQQSLDQGLQFLIQYYNGEERAKGNILERFSAQQFPDLHSELNLSSLELGDSALYFCASSQTGGNTEAFFGQGTRLTVV.

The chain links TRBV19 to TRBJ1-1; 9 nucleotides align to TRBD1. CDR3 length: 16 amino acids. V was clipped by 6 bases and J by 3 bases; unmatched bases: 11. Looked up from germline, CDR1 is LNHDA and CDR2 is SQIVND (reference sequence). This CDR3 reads CASRETGGGRDTEAFF. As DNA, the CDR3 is TGTGCCAGTAGGGAGACAGGGGGAGGTCGGGACACTGAAGCTTTCTTT. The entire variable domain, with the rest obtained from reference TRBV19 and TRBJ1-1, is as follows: DGGITQSPKYLFRKEGQNVTLSCEQNLNHDAMYWYRQDPGQGLRLIYYSQIVNDFQKGDIAEGYSVSREKKESFPLTVTSAQKNPTAFYLCASRETGGGRDTEAFFGQGTRLTVV.

The CDR3, as DNA: TGTGCCAGCAGTAAACCGGGACAGGGGTCTCGAGAGCAGTTCTTC. This encodes CASSKPGQGSREQFF. V and J are TRBV28 and TRBJ2-1; 10 bases are shared with TRBD1. Germline V lookup: CDR1 MDHEN, CDR2 SYDVKM. The CDR3 totals 15 residues. Trimming at V came to 5 bases and at J to 10 bases, leaving 11 bases not matched to a gene.

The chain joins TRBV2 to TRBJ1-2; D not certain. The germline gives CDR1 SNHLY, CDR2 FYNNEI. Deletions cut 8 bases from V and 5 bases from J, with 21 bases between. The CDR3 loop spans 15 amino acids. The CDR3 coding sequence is TGTGCCAGCGGATATCCAGAGGACGGTTTATATGGCTACACCTTC. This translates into CASGYPEDGLYGYTF.

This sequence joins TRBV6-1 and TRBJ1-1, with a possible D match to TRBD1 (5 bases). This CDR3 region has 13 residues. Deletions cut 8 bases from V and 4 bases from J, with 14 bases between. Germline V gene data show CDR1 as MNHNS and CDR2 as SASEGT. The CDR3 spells CASLTPGGTEAFF. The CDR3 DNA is TGTGCCAGCCTAACACCCGGGGGCACTGAAGCTTTCTTT.

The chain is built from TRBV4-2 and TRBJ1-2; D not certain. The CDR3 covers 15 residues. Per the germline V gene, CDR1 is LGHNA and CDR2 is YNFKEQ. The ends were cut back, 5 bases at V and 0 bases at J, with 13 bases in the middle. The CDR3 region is CASSLDPSANYGYTF. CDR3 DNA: TGTGCCAGCAGCTTGGATCCTTCAGCTAACTATGGCTACACCTTC.

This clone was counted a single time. The CDR3 region is CASASWQATGELFF. CDR3 in DNA: TGTGCCAGCGCATCCTGGCAGGCCACCGGGGAGCTGTTTTTT. This chain links TRBV27 with TRBJ2-2; D unresolved. The CDR3 runs 14 residues. CDR1 and CDR2 from the germline V gene are MNHEY and SMNVEV (reference sequence). V was trimmed by 8 bases and J by 4 bases, leaving 14 bases between them.

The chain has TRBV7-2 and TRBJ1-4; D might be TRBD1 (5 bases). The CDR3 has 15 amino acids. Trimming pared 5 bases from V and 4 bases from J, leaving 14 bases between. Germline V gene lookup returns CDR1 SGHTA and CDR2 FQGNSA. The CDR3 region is CASSEPGLGNEKLFF. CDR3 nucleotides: TGTGCCAGCAGCGAGCCGGGACTAGGTAATGAAAAACTGTTTTTT. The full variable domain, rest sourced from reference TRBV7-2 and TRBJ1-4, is GAGVSQSPSNKVTEKGKDVELRCDPISGHTALYWYRQSLGQGLEFLIYFQGNSAPDKSGLPSDRFSAERTGGSVSTLTIQRTQQEDSAVYLCASSEPGLGNEKLFFGSGTQLSVL.

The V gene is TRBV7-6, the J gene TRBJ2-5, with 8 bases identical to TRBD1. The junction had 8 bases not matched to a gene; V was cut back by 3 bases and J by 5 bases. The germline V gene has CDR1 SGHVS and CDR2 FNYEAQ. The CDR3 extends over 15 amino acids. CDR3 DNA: TGTGCCAGCAGCTTGGTACAGGGGGGTATGGAGACCCAGTACTTC. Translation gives CASSLVQGGMETQYF.

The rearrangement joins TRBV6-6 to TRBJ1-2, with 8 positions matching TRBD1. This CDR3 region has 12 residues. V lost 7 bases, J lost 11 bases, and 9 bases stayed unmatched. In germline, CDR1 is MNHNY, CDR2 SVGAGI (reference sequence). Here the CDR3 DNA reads TGTGCCAGCACTTCCTTGGGGACAGGATACACCTTC. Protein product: CASTSLGTGYTF.

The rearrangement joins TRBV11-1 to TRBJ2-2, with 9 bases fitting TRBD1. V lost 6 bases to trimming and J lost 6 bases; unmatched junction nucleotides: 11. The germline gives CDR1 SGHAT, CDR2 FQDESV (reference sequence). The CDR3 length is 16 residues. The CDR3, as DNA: TGTGCCAGCAGAGCAGGGACAGGGCAAGATTCCGGGGAGCTGTTTTTT. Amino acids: CASRAGTGQDSGELFF.

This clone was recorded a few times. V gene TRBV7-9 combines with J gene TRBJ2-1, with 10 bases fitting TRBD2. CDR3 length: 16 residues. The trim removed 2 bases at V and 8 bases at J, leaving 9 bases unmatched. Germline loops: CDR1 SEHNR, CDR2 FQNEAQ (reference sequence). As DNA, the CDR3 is TGTGCCAGCAGCTTAAGGAAGCGGGAGGGCCGGGATGAGCAGTTCTTC. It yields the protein CASSLRKREGRDEQFF.

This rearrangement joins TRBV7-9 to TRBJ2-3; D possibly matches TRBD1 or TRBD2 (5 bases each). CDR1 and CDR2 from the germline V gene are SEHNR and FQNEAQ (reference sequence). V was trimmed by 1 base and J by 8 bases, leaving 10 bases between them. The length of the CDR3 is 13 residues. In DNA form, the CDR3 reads TGTGCCAGCAGCTTAGACTCGGGACCTACGCAGTATTTT. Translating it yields CASSLDSGPTQYF. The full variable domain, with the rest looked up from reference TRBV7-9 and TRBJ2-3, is DTGVSQNPRHKITKRGQNVTFRCDPISEHNRLYWYRQTLGQGPEFLTYFQNEAQLEKSRLLSDRFSAERPKGSFSTLEIQRTEQGDSAMYLCASSLDSGPTQYFGPGTRLTVL.

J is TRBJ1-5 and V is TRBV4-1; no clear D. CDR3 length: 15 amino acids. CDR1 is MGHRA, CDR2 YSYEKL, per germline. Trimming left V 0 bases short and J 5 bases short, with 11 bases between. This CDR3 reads CASSQDGGIDQPQHF. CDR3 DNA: TGCGCCAGCAGCCAAGATGGAGGGATCGATCAGCCCCAGCATTTT.

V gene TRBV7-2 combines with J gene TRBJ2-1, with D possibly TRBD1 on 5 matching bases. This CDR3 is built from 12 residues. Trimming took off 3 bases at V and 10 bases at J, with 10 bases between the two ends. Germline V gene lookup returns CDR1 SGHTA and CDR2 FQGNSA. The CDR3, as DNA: TGTGCCAGCAGCTTCACAGGCCTCGAGCAGTTCTTC. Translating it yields CASSFTGLEQFF.